This record covers a single T cell receptor beta chain. The PCR ran on 60 Vbeta and 13 Jbeta primers. Per the original methods: It was a later analysis that counted roughly 80 million unique TCR beta chains, of which some 10 million were shared. The assay was immunoSEQ multiplex PCR, and TCRdb's table has in-frame clones only and misses some. The DNA gave D and trimming, while V, J and clone size come from that table. The sample includes under 150,000 clones, 70% to 80% of them seen just once. This CDR3 spans 16 amino acids. Germline values: CDR1 KGHSH, CDR2 LQKENI. Trimming shortened V by 6 bases and J by 1 base, and 18 bases separated the two germline ends. The data were obtained in a study of cytomegalovirus exposure and HLA in healthy donors.

The gene calls are TRBV18 and TRBJ1-2; D uncertain. Sequenced sample: PBMCs. The sequence came from a man aged 25 to 40 in good health and CMV-seropositive. CDR3 in amino acids: CASSIPGTPGNYGYTF. The CDR3, as DNA: TGTGCCAGCTCCATCCCCGGTACGCCGGGTAACTATGGCTACACCTTC.